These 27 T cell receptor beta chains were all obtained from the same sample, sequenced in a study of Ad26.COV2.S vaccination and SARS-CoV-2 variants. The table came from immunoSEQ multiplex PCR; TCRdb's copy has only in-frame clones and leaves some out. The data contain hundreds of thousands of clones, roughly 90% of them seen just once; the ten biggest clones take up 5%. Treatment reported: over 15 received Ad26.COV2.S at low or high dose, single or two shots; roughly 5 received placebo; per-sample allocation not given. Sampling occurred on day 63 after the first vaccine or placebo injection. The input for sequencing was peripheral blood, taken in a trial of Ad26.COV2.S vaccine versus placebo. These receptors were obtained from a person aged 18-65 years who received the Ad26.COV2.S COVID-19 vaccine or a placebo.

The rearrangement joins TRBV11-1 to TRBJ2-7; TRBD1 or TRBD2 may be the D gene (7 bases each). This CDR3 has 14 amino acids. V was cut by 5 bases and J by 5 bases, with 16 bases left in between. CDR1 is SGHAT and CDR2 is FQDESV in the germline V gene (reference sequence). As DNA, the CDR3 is TGTGCCAGCAGCCATTCAGGGGGGGAACACGAGCAGTACTTC. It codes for CASSHSGGEHEQYF.

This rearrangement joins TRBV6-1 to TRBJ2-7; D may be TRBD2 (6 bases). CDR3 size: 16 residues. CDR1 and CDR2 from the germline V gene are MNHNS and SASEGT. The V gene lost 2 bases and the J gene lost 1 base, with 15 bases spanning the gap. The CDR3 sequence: CASSEWANGGSYEQYF. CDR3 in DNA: TGTGCCAGCAGTGAATGGGCCAACGGGGGATCCTACGAGCAGTACTTC.

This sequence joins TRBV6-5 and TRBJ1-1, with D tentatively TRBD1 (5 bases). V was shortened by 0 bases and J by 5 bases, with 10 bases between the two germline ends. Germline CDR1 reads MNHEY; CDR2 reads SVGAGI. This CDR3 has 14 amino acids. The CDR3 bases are TGTGCCAGCAGTTACTCTTTCCAGGGAACTGAAGCTTTCTTT. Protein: CASSYSFQGTEAFF.

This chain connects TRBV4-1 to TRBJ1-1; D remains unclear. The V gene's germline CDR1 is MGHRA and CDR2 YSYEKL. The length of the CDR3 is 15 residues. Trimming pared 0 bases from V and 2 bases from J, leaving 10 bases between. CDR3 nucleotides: TGCGCCAGCAGCCAAGAGGGGATCCCCAACACTGAAGCTTTCTTT. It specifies CASSQEGIPNTEAFF.

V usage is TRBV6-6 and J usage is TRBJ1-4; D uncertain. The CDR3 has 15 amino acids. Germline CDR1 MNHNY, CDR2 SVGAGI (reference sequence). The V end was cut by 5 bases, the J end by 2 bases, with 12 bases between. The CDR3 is CASSLQVGTNEKLFF. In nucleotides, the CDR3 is TGTGCCAGCAGTCTCCAGGTGGGGACTAATGAAAAACTGTTTTTT.

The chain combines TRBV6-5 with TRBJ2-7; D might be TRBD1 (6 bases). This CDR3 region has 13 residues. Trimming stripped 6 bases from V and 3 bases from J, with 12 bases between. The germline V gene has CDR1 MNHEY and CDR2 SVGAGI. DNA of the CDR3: TGTGCCAGCAGAACTCGGGACAACTACGAGCAGTACTTC. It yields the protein CASRTRDNYEQYF.

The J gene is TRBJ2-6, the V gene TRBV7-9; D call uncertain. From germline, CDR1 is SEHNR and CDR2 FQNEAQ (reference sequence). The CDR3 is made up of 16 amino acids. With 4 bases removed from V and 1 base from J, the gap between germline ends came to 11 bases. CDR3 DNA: TGTGCCAGCAGCTCCCTCCTGGGTTCTGGGGCCAACGTCCTGACTTTC. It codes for CASSSLLGSGANVLTF.

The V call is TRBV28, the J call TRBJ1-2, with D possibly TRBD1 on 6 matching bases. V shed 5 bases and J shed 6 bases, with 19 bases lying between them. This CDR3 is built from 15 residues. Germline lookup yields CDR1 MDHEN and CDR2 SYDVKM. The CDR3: CASSTQGGGGHGYTF. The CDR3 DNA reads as TGTGCCAGCAGTACACAGGGCGGCGGGGGCCATGGCTACACCTTC.

The CDR3 DNA sequence: TGTGCCAGCAGCTTAGGTCCATCGAGCTACGAGCAGTACTTC. Its translation: CASSLGPSSYEQYF. This chain connects TRBV11-2 to TRBJ2-7; D uncertain. In germline, CDR1 is SGHAT, CDR2 FQNNGV. Deletions cut 1 base from V and 3 bases from J, with 10 bases between. CDR3 size: 14 residues.

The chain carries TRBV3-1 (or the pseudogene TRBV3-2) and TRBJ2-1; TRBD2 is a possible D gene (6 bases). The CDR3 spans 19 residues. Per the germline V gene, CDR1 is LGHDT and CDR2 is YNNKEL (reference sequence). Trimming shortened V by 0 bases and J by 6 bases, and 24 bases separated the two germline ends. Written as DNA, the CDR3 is TGTGCCAGCAGCCAAGATTATAATGAGGAGGGGCCCCGTCCCAATGAGCAGTTCTTC. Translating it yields CASSQDYNEEGPRPNEQFF.

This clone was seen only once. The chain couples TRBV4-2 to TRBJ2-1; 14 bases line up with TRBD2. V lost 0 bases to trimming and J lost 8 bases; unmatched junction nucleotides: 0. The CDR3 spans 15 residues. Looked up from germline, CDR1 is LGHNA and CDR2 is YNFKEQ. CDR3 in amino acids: CASSQEGLAGDEQFF. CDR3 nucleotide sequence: TGTGCCAGCAGCCAAGAGGGACTAGCGGGAGATGAGCAGTTCTTC.

This CDR3 reads CASSPGLAGGMVDEQFF. In nucleotides, the CDR3 is TGCGCCAGCAGCCCCGGACTAGCGGGAGGAATGGTCGATGAGCAGTTCTTC. This chain links TRBV5-1 with TRBJ2-1; the match to TRBD2 covers 14 bases. The CDR3 length is 17 residues. V trimming: 4 bases; J trimming: 8 bases; junction bases outside the gene matches: 11. Germline CDR1 reads SGHRS; CDR2 reads YFSETQ.

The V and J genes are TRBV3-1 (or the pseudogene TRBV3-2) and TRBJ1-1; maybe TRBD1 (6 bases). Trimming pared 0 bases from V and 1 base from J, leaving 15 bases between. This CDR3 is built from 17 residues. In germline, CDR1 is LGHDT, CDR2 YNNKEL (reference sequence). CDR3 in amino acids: CASSQDRGRGGNTEAFF. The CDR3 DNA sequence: TGTGCCAGCAGCCAAGATCGGGGGCGAGGGGGGAACACTGAAGCTTTCTTT.

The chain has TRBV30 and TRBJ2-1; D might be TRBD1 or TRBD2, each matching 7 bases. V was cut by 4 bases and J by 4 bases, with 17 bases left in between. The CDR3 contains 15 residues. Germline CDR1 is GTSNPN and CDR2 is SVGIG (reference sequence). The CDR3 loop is CAWTAGGREYNEQFF. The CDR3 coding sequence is TGTGCCTGGACCGCAGGGGGGAGGGAGTACAATGAGCAGTTCTTC.

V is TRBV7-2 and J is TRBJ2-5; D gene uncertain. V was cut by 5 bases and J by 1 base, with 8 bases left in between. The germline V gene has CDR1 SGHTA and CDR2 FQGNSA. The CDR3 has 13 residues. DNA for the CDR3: TGTGCCAGCAGCATAGATATCCAAGAGACCCAGTACTTC. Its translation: CASSIDIQETQYF. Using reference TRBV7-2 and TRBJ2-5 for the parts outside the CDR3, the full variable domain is GAGVSQSPSNKVTEKGKDVELRCDPISGHTALYWYRQSLGQGLEFLIYFQGNSAPDKSGLPSDRFSAERTGGSVSTLTIQRTQQEDSAVYLCASSIDIQETQYFGPGTRLLVL.

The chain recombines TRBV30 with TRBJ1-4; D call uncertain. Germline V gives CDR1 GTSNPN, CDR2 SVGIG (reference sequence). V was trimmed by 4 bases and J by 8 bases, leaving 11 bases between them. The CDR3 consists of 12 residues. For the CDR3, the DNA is TGTGCCTGGACGGGAGCAGACGAAAAACTGTTTTTT. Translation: CAWTGADEKLFF.

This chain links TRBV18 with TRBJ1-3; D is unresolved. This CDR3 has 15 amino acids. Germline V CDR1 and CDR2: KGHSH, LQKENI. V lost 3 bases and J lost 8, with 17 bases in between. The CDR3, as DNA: TGTGCCAGCTCACCCGCCTCCGGGGTAGGAGACACCATATATTTT. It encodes CASSPASGVGDTIYF.

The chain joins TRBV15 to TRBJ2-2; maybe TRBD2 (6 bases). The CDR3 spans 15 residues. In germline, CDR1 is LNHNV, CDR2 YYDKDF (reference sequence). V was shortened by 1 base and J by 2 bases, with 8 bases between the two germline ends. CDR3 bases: TGTGCCACCAGCAGAGTTAGCGGAAACACCGGGGAGCTGTTTTTT. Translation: CATSRVSGNTGELFF.

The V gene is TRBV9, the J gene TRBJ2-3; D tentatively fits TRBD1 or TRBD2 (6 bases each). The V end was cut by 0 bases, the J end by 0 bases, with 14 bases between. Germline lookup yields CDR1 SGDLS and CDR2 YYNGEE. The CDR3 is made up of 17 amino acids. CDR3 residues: CASSVGAGTPSTDTQYF. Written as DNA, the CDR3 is TGTGCCAGCAGCGTAGGGGCGGGGACACCCAGCACAGATACGCAGTATTTT. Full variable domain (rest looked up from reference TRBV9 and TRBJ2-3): DSGVTQTPKHLITATGQRVTLRCSPRSGDLSVYWYQQSLDQGLQFLIQYYNGEERAKGNILERFSAQQFPDLHSELNLSSLELGDSALYFCASSVGAGTPSTDTQYFGPGTRLTVL.

In DNA form, the CDR3 reads TGTGCCAGCAGTGATCGTCCCCGGCAGCCCCAGCATTTT. Translated, it gives CASSDRPRQPQHF. This chain joins TRBV6-1 and TRBJ1-5; D gene uncertain. V was shortened by 3 bases and J by 7 bases, with 10 bases between the two germline ends. This CDR3 spans 13 amino acids. CDR1 is MNHNS, CDR2 SASEGT, per germline.

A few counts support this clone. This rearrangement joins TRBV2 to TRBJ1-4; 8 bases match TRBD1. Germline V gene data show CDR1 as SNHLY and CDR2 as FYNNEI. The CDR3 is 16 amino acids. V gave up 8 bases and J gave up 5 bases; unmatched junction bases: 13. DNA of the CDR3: TGTGCCAGCGGTGGCGTGAGGACAGGGAAAAATGAAAAACTGTTTTTT. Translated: CASGGVRTGKNEKLFF.

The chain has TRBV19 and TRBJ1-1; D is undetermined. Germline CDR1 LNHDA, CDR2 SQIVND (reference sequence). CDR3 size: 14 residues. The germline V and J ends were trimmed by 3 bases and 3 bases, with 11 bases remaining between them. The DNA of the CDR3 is TGTGCCAGTAGTATCTCCAACAGAGACACTGAAGCTTTCTTT. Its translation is CASSISNRDTEAFF.

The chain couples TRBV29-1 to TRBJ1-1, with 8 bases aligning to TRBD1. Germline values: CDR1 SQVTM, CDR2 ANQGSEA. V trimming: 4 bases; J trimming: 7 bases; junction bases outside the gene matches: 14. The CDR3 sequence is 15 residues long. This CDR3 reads CSVGTWTGPGGEAFF. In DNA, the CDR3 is TGCAGCGTTGGAACCTGGACAGGGCCAGGTGGTGAAGCTTTCTTT.

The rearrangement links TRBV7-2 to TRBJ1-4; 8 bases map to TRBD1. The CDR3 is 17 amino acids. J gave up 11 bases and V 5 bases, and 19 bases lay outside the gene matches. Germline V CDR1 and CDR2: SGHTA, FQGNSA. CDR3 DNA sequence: TGTGCCAGCAGCCCCGGACAGGGAGGGTTCCGCACCCAGAAACTGTTTTTT. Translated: CASSPGQGGFRTQKLFF.

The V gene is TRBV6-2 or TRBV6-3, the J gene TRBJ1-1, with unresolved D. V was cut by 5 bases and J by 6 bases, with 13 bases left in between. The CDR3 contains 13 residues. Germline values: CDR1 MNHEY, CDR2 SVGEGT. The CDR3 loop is CASSNPSTAEAFF. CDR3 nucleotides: TGTGCCAGCAGTAACCCCTCGACGGCTGAAGCTTTCTTT.

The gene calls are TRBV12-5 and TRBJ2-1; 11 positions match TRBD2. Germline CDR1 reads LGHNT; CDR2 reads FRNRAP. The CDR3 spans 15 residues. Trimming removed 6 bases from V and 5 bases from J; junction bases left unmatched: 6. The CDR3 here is CASGSGLAENNEQFF. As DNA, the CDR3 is TGTGCTAGTGGCTCGGGACTAGCGGAGAACAATGAGCAGTTCTTC.

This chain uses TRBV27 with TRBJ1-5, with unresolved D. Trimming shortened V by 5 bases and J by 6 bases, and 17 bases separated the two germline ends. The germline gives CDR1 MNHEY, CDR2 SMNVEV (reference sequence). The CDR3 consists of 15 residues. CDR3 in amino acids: CASSPKLRVPQPQHF. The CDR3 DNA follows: TGTGCCAGCAGTCCTAAACTGAGGGTTCCTCAGCCCCAGCATTTT.